This is a list of T cell receptor beta chains from one sample in a study of CD8 T cells in Susac syndrome. One entry per CDR3 protein results from TCRdb running MiXCR on the immunoSEQ multiplex PCR reads. Among around 71,000 distinct CDR3 sequences listed, over 95% were seen once. Sequencing was performed on CD4+ T cells from PBMCs. All receptors come from a human donor with multiple sclerosis. CDR3s include the opening cysteine and the closing phenylalanine or tryptophan. D genes are given only for firm matches. Size tells how often a clone was seen (once, few, many) or the class of an expanded clone, and some rows leave it out.

clone_size	v_call	j_call	d_call	cdr3_aa	cdr3_nt
-	TRBV29-1	TRBJ1-2	-	CSVEGADYGYTF	TGCAGCGTTGAGGGGGCCGACTATGGCTACACCTTC
-	TRBV12-3/TRBV12-4	TRBJ2-3	-	CASSLRGGAPDTQYF	TGTGCCAGCAGTTTGAGGGGGGGGGCCCCTGATACGCAGTATTTT
-	TRBV2	TRBJ1-1	TRBD1	CASREGTVGHTEAFF	TGTGCCAGCAGAGAGGGGACAGTGGGCCACACTGAAGCTTTCTTT
-	TRBV9	TRBJ2-7	-	CASSVATGTYEQYF	TGTGCCAGCAGCGTAGCGACAGGAACCTACGAGCAGTACTTC
-	TRBV20-1	TRBJ2-4	-	CSANLQGGIQYF	TGCAGTGCTAATCTGCAGGGCGGCATTCAGTACTTC
-	TRBV24-1	TRBJ2-3	-	CATSDHRLARDTQYF	TGTGCCACCAGTGATCACAGACTGGCTCGAGATACGCAGTATTTT
-	TRBV12-3/TRBV12-4	TRBJ2-5	TRBD1	CASRAQGALETQYF	TGTGCCAGCAGGGCACAGGGGGCCTTAGAGACCCAGTACTTC
-	TRBV11-2	TRBJ2-3	-	CASSSQRGAYTQYF	TGTGCCAGCAGCTCCCAACGGGGGGCGTATACGCAGTATTTT
-	TRBV20-1	TRBJ1-5	-	CSASSILHNQPQHF	TGCAGTGCTAGTAGCATTCTACACAATCAGCCCCAGCATTTT
-	TRBV20-1	TRBJ2-3	TRBD2	CSARALAGPPSMNF	TGCAGTGCTAGAGCTCTAGCGGGACCTCCGAGTATGAATTTT
once	TRBV7-9	TRBJ2-3	TRBD2	CASSTSGSGTDTQYF	TGTGCCAGCAGCACTAGCGGATCCGGCACAGATACGCAGTATTTT
-	TRBV12-3/TRBV12-4	TRBJ1-4	-	CATAALGSKLFF	TGTGCCACCGCGGCGTTGGGCTCAAAACTGTTTTTT
-	TRBV5-1	TRBJ1-2	-	CASSWDLPAGYTF	TGCGCCAGCAGCTGGGACCTCCCGGCGGGCTACACCTTC
once	TRBV4-3	TRBJ1-2	TRBD1	CASSREDRVDGYTF	TGCGCCAGCAGCCGAGAGGACAGGGTGGATGGCTACACCTTC
-	TRBV5-5	TRBJ2-2	TRBD1	CASSLATGAGELFF	TGTGCCAGCAGCTTGGCGACAGGGGCCGGGGAGCTGTTTTTT
-	TRBV11-3	TRBJ2-2	-	CASSSRVYTGELFF	TGTGCCAGCAGCTCTAGGGTATACACCGGGGAGCTGTTTTTT
-	TRBV5-1	TRBJ2-1	TRBD1	CASSRTGGYNEQFF	TGCGCCAGCAGCCGTACAGGGGGTTACAATGAGCAGTTCTTC
-	TRBV18	TRBJ1-1	-	CASSPGTNTEAFF	TGTGCCAGCTCACCAGGGACGAACACTGAAGCTTTCTTT
-	TRBV4-3	TRBJ2-5	-	CASSQDVGGSETQYF	TGCGCCAGCAGCCAAGATGTGGGGGGCTCGGAGACCCAGTACTTC
-	TRBV5-1	TRBJ2-7	-	CASSPGSGDPQSYEQYF	TGCGCCAGCAGTCCCGGGTCCGGGGATCCTCAATCCTACGAGCAGTACTTC
-	TRBV6-6	TRBJ2-5	TRBD1	CASSYFGQGAGETQYF	TGTGCCAGCAGTTACTTTGGACAGGGGGCCGGAGAGACCCAGTACTTC
-	TRBV12-3/TRBV12-4	TRBJ2-1	-	CASSPFRETYNEQFF	TGTGCCAGCAGCCCTTTCCGGGAAACCTACAATGAGCAGTTCTTC